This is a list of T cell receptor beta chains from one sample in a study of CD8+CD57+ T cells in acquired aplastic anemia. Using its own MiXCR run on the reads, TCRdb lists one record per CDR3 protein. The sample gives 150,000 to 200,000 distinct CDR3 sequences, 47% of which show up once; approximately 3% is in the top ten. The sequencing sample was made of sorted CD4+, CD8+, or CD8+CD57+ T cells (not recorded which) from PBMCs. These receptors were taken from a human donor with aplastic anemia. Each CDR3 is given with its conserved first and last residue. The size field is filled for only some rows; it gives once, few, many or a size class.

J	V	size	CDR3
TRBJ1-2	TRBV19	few	CASSIDSYGYTF
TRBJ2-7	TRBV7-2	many	CASSLAGTGGEDF
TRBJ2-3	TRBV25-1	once	CASSDDERGTDTQYF
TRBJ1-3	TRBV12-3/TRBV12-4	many	CASRATGSVAGNTIYF
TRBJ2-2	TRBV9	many	CASSVRALNTGELFF
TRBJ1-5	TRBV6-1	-	CASSATTGTDQPQHF
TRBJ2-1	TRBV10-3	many	CAISYLIAGGVNEQFF
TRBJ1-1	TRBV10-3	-	CAISDGTGAGEAFF
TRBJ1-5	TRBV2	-	CASSDPQGNQPQHF
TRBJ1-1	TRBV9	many	CASSGPGNTEAFF
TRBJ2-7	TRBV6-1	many	CASSTLQGNEQYF
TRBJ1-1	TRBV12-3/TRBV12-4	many	CASSLDQGAEAFF
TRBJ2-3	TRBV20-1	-	CSASISVTGSTDTQYF
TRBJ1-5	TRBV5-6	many	CASSFGRDGQPQHF
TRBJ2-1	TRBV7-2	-	CASSSSDVYEQFF
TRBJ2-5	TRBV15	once	CATKQIEQETQYF
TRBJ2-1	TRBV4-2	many	CASSRSPSADYNEQFF
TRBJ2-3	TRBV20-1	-	CSGRRGGGTDTQYF
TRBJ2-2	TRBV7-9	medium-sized	CASSLISRELFF
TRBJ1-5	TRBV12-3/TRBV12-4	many	CASSLLEGQPQHF
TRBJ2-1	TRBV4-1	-	CASSQDPAGSSYNEQFF
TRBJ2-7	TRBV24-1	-	CATSDSTGSGEQYF
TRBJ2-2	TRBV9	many	CASSVDSIGELFF
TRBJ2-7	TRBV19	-	CASSIGRNYEQYF
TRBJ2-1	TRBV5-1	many	CASSLGQTVPWFF
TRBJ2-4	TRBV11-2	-	CASSQVVGQAENIQYF
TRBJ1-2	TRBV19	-	CASTGTGYGYTF
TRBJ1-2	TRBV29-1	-	CSVDRRGYGYTF
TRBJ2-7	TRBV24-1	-	CATSEHSGLAGVEQYF
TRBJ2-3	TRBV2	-	CASSRRTSGGSTDTQYF
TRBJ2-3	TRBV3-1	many	CASSQDPRSTDTQYF
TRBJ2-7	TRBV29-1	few	CSVSASVIYEQYF
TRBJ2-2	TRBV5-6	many	CASSSGLAGVRTGELFF
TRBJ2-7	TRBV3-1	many	CASSLGRKEGQYF
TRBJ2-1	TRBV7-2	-	CASSPWSANEQFF
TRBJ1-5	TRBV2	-	CASSETGGSQPQHF
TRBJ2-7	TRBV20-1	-	CSAERDRSTYEQYF
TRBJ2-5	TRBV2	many	CASSVVWDQTQYF
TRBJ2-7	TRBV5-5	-	CASRLQGRPYEQYF
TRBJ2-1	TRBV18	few	CASSPLGSVDNEQFF
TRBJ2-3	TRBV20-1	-	CSARHGLAGGSTDTQYF
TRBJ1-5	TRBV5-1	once	CASSLIGTREGQPQHF
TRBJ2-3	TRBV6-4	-	CASSQTPAGSGTQYF
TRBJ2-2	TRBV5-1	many	CASSSYRYDTGELFF
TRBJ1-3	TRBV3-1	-	CASSQDQTTGNTIYF
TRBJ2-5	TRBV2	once	CASSSREGGTQYF